Listed below are T cell receptor beta chains from one sample, sequenced in a study of cytomegalovirus exposure and HLA in healthy donors. Using immunoSEQ multiplex PCR, the repertoire was profiled, and TCRdb retains in-frame clones only, with some absent. The sample records around 150,000 clones, 79% being singletons. The specimen sequenced was PBMCs. Receptors originate from a human donor in good health. The CDR3 runs from the conserved cysteine through the conserved F or W. Fields, in order: D gene, J gene, clone size, V gene, CDR3 DNA, CDR3 protein. The D gene is left open where the match is weak. Clone size is stated in some rows and not others, as once, few, many or a class when expanded.

d_call: TRBD1; j_call: TRBJ1-1; clone_size: .; v_call: TRBV5-3; cdr3_nt: TGTGCCAGAAGCTTAACCAAGACAGGGAAAGTTAAGTACACTGAAGCTTTCTTT; cdr3_aa: CARSLTKTGKVKYTEAFF
d_call: TRBD2; j_call: TRBJ2-7; clone_size: .; v_call: TRBV6-5; cdr3_nt: TGTGCCAGCAGCTACAGGGCGGGGGGGACCTACGAGCAGTACTTC; cdr3_aa: CASSYRAGGTYEQYF
d_call: .; j_call: TRBJ2-5; clone_size: few; v_call: TRBV30; cdr3_nt: TGTGCCTGGAGTGTCCTGACAGGCCAAGAGACCCAGTACTTC; cdr3_aa: CAWSVLTGQETQYF
d_call: .; j_call: TRBJ1-1; clone_size: .; v_call: TRBV5-8; cdr3_nt: TGTGCCAGCAGCTTCGTGGGGGGGGGCACTGAAGCTTTCTTT; cdr3_aa: CASSFVGGGTEAFF
d_call: TRBD2; j_call: TRBJ2-1; clone_size: .; v_call: TRBV10-1; cdr3_nt: TGCGCCAGCAGAGCCCTAGCGGGAGGGGAGGGTGAGCAGTTCTTC; cdr3_aa: CASRALAGGEGEQFF
d_call: TRBD2; j_call: TRBJ2-5; clone_size: .; v_call: TRBV18; cdr3_nt: TGTGCCAGCTCACCCGGGACTACTAAAGAGACCCAGTACTTC; cdr3_aa: CASSPGTTKETQYF
d_call: .; j_call: TRBJ1-2; clone_size: .; v_call: TRBV19; cdr3_nt: TGTGCCAGTGGGGACAGCTACACCTTC; cdr3_aa: CASGDSYTF
d_call: TRBD1; j_call: TRBJ2-2; clone_size: .; v_call: TRBV10-3; cdr3_nt: TGTGCCATCAGGAGGGACAGAGACACCGGGGAGCTGTTTTTT; cdr3_aa: CAIRRDRDTGELFF
d_call: .; j_call: TRBJ2-2; clone_size: .; v_call: TRBV4-3; cdr3_nt: TGCGCCAGCAGCCAAGAGGTCCCAGGGGCTGAGAACACCGGGGAGCTGTTTTTT; cdr3_aa: CASSQEVPGAENTGELFF
d_call: TRBD1; j_call: TRBJ1-1; clone_size: few; v_call: TRBV11-1; cdr3_nt: TGTGCCAGCAGCTTGGGACAGGGGAACACTGAAGCTTTCTTT; cdr3_aa: CASSLGQGNTEAFF
d_call: .; j_call: TRBJ1-1; clone_size: .; v_call: TRBV5-4; cdr3_nt: TGTGCCAGCAGCTTTGGCGGCACTGAAGCTTTCTTT; cdr3_aa: CASSFGGTEAFF
d_call: TRBD1; j_call: TRBJ2-1; clone_size: .; v_call: TRBV5-8; cdr3_nt: TGTGCCAGCAGACCGGGACAGGGGACCTCCTACAATGAGCAGTTCTTC; cdr3_aa: CASRPGQGTSYNEQFF
d_call: .; j_call: TRBJ2-7; clone_size: .; v_call: TRBV28; cdr3_nt: TGTGCCAGCAGTGCCGACGGGGAGGTCTCCTACGAGCAGTACTTC; cdr3_aa: CASSADGEVSYEQYF
d_call: TRBD1; j_call: TRBJ2-7; clone_size: .; v_call: TRBV6-5; cdr3_nt: TGTGCCAGCAGTTATAGGACAGGGTCCTACGAGCAGTACTTC; cdr3_aa: CASSYRTGSYEQYF
d_call: .; j_call: TRBJ2-7; clone_size: once; v_call: TRBV30; cdr3_nt: TGTGCCTGGAGTCCCGGAGGCGGCGAGCAGTACTTC; cdr3_aa: CAWSPGGGEQYF
d_call: .; j_call: TRBJ2-5; clone_size: .; v_call: TRBV10-2; cdr3_nt: TGCGCCAGCAGTGACGACACGCAAGAGACCCAGTACTTC; cdr3_aa: CASSDDTQETQYF
d_call: .; j_call: TRBJ2-7; clone_size: once; v_call: TRBV5-1; cdr3_nt: TGCGCCAGCAGCTCGATAACTCCAGGTGCTGACGAGCAGTACTTC; cdr3_aa: CASSSITPGADEQYF
d_call: .; j_call: TRBJ2-7; clone_size: .; v_call: TRBV6-5; cdr3_nt: TGTGCCAGCGGTTCAACAGGGTCTTCCTACGAGCAGTACTTC; cdr3_aa: CASGSTGSSYEQYF
d_call: TRBD1; j_call: TRBJ2-7; clone_size: .; v_call: TRBV7-2; cdr3_nt: TGTGCCAGCAGCTTTAAGTGGGACAGCTACGAGCAGTACTTC; cdr3_aa: CASSFKWDSYEQYF
d_call: TRBD2; j_call: TRBJ2-3; clone_size: .; v_call: TRBV27; cdr3_nt: TGTGCCAGCAGCCCGGGACTAGCGGGAGATACGCAGTATTTT; cdr3_aa: CASSPGLAGDTQYF
d_call: .; j_call: TRBJ2-7; clone_size: .; v_call: TRBV15; cdr3_nt: TGTGCCACCAGCAGAGATGCCACAAGGGGCTGCGAGCAGTACTTC; cdr3_aa: CATSRDATRGCEQYF
d_call: TRBD1; j_call: TRBJ2-7; clone_size: once; v_call: TRBV7-6; cdr3_nt: TGTGCCAGCAGCTCCAGGGACAGTATTGCCGAGCAGTACTTC; cdr3_aa: CASSSRDSIAEQYF
d_call: TRBD1; j_call: TRBJ1-6; clone_size: .; v_call: TRBV19; cdr3_nt: TGTGCCAGTAGTATTAGAGGGGGCAATTCACCCCTCCACTTT; cdr3_aa: CASSIRGGNSPLHF
d_call: .; j_call: TRBJ2-2; clone_size: .; v_call: TRBV12-5; cdr3_nt: TGTGCTAGTGGTTTCATCCCGAACACCGGGGAGCTGTTTTTT; cdr3_aa: CASGFIPNTGELFF
d_call: .; j_call: TRBJ2-3; clone_size: few; v_call: TRBV6-5; cdr3_nt: TGTGCCAGCAGACAGTCTACCACCTTTACAGATACGCAGTATTTT; cdr3_aa: CASRQSTTFTDTQYF
d_call: .; j_call: TRBJ2-3; clone_size: .; v_call: TRBV7-9; cdr3_nt: TGTGCCAGCAGCCGACAACACACAGATACGCAGTATTTT; cdr3_aa: CASSRQHTDTQYF
d_call: .; j_call: TRBJ2-7; clone_size: .; v_call: TRBV6-1; cdr3_nt: TGTGCCAGCAGTAACTGGGACACACTCTCCTACGAGCAGTACTTC; cdr3_aa: CASSNWDTLSYEQYF
d_call: .; j_call: TRBJ2-7; clone_size: once; v_call: TRBV7-2; cdr3_nt: TGTGCCAGCAGCTTAGACGGTCGGCGAGGCGAGCAGTACTTC; cdr3_aa: CASSLDGRRGEQYF
d_call: TRBD2; j_call: TRBJ2-1; clone_size: .; v_call: TRBV7-9; cdr3_nt: TGTGCCAGCAGCTTGCCGGGACTAGCCCACAATGAGCAGTTCTTC; cdr3_aa: CASSLPGLAHNEQFF
d_call: .; j_call: TRBJ2-7; clone_size: .; v_call: TRBV10-1; cdr3_nt: TGCGCCAGTATGGAGGGCATCTACGAGCAGTACTTC; cdr3_aa: CASMEGIYEQYF
d_call: .; j_call: TRBJ1-4; clone_size: .; v_call: TRBV7-8; cdr3_nt: TGTGCCAGCAGCTTCGAGGGACTTGGAGAAAAACTGTTTTTT; cdr3_aa: CASSFEGLGEKLFF
d_call: .; j_call: TRBJ1-1; clone_size: .; v_call: TRBV7-9; cdr3_nt: TGTGCCAGCGGACCAGGGTCGAAGACTGAAGCTTTCTTT; cdr3_aa: CASGPGSKTEAFF
d_call: TRBD1; j_call: TRBJ2-5; clone_size: .; v_call: TRBV19; cdr3_nt: TGTGCCAGTAGTCCCCGACAGGGAAGGGAGACCCAGTACTTC; cdr3_aa: CASSPRQGRETQYF
d_call: .; j_call: TRBJ2-2; clone_size: .; v_call: TRBV7-3; cdr3_nt: TGTGCCAGCAGTCTTCTTAGCACCGGGGAGCTGTTTTTT; cdr3_aa: CASSLLSTGELFF
d_call: TRBD2; j_call: TRBJ2-2; clone_size: .; v_call: TRBV4-3; cdr3_nt: TGCGCCAGCAGCCCCAGCGGGACTCCAAGGGGAATCGGGGAGCTGTTTTTT; cdr3_aa: CASSPSGTPRGIGELFF
d_call: .; j_call: TRBJ2-7; clone_size: .; v_call: TRBV5-4; cdr3_nt: TGTGCCAGCGGCAACAGGATCGACTACGAGCAGTACTTC; cdr3_aa: CASGNRIDYEQYF
d_call: TRBD2; j_call: TRBJ2-7; clone_size: .; v_call: TRBV2; cdr3_nt: TGTGCCAGCAGTGTGGAGCGGGGGCCCTCCTACGAGCAGTACTTC; cdr3_aa: CASSVERGPSYEQYF
d_call: .; j_call: TRBJ2-3; clone_size: .; v_call: TRBV5-1; cdr3_nt: TGCGCCAGCAGCTGGGAAGGGGCGCGGGACACAGATACGCAGTATTTT; cdr3_aa: CASSWEGARDTDTQYF
d_call: TRBD2; j_call: TRBJ2-3; clone_size: .; v_call: TRBV4-1; cdr3_nt: TGCGCCAGCAGCCAAGATCAAGCGGGAGGTCCCACAGATACGCAGTATTTT; cdr3_aa: CASSQDQAGGPTDTQYF
d_call: .; j_call: TRBJ2-7; clone_size: .; v_call: TRBV7-8; cdr3_nt: TGTGCCAGCAGCTTACGGGACGGGGGCTCCTACGAGCAGTACTTC; cdr3_aa: CASSLRDGGSYEQYF
d_call: .; j_call: TRBJ1-2; clone_size: .; v_call: TRBV4-2; cdr3_nt: TGTGCCAGCAGCCAAGATTCCCTTCGGGCCCGGGGGGGCTATGGCTACACCTTC; cdr3_aa: CASSQDSLRARGGYGYTF
d_call: TRBD1; j_call: TRBJ2-7; clone_size: once; v_call: TRBV11-3; cdr3_nt: TGTGCCAGCAGTAACAGGGGGGAAAGTTCCTACGAGCAGTACTTC; cdr3_aa: CASSNRGESSYEQYF
d_call: TRBD1; j_call: TRBJ2-7; clone_size: .; v_call: TRBV6-5; cdr3_nt: TGTGCCAGCAGTTATTCCGGGACAGGCTACGAGCAGTACTTC; cdr3_aa: CASSYSGTGYEQYF
d_call: .; j_call: TRBJ1-1; clone_size: .; v_call: TRBV7-9; cdr3_nt: TGTTCCAGCAGCTCCCTAGGTGATGAAGCTTTCTTT; cdr3_aa: CSSSSLGDEAFF
d_call: .; j_call: TRBJ2-7; clone_size: .; v_call: TRBV12-5; cdr3_nt: TGTGCTAGTGGGGGGAAAAGGGACTTCAGCGAGCAGTACTTC; cdr3_aa: CASGGKRDFSEQYF
d_call: TRBD2; j_call: TRBJ2-3; clone_size: .; v_call: TRBV9; cdr3_nt: TGTGCCAGCAGCGTAGCGGGCGGGAGGGCCCCAGATACGCAGTATTTT; cdr3_aa: CASSVAGGRAPDTQYF
d_call: TRBD2; j_call: TRBJ2-2; clone_size: .; v_call: TRBV27; cdr3_nt: TGTGCCAGCATGGGACTAGCGGGGGGAGATAACACCGGGGAGCTGTTTTTT; cdr3_aa: CASMGLAGGDNTGELFF
d_call: .; j_call: TRBJ2-7; clone_size: .; v_call: TRBV28; cdr3_nt: TGTGCCAGCAGTTCTCGACCCCAGGGCTACGAGCAGTACTTC; cdr3_aa: CASSSRPQGYEQYF
d_call: TRBD1; j_call: TRBJ1-5; clone_size: .; v_call: TRBV2; cdr3_nt: TGTGCCAGCAGTGAGGACAGGGTGGATCAGCCCCAGCATTTT; cdr3_aa: CASSEDRVDQPQHF
d_call: .; j_call: TRBJ1-5; clone_size: .; v_call: TRBV27; cdr3_nt: TGTGCCAGCAGTTTAAGTTGGGCCAGCAATCAGCCCCAGCATTTT; cdr3_aa: CASSLSWASNQPQHF
d_call: TRBD1; j_call: TRBJ2-1; clone_size: .; v_call: TRBV27; cdr3_nt: TGTGCCAGCAGTGCGAACAGGGGAACCCAGTTCTTC; cdr3_aa: CASSANRGTQFF
d_call: TRBD1; j_call: TRBJ2-1; clone_size: .; v_call: TRBV19; cdr3_nt: TGTGCCAGTAGTGTCCCGACAGGGTCAGCTGAGCAGTTCTTC; cdr3_aa: CASSVPTGSAEQFF
d_call: .; j_call: TRBJ1-6; clone_size: few; v_call: TRBV5-6; cdr3_nt: TGTGCCAGCAAAGAGGTATCACCCCTCCACTTT; cdr3_aa: CASKEVSPLHF
d_call: .; j_call: TRBJ1-6; clone_size: .; v_call: TRBV28; cdr3_nt: TGTGCCAGCAGTTTCCCGGCGGGGTTCGATTCACCCCTCCACTTT; cdr3_aa: CASSFPAGFDSPLHF
d_call: TRBD1; j_call: TRBJ1-6; clone_size: .; v_call: TRBV4-1; cdr3_nt: TGCGCCAGCAGCTATCGGACAGGGGGCGAAATTGGATCACCCCTCCACTTT; cdr3_aa: CASSYRTGGEIGSPLHF
d_call: .; j_call: TRBJ2-7; clone_size: .; v_call: TRBV6-5; cdr3_nt: TGTGCCACCACAAGGGGTACAGGGAAATACGAGCAGTACTTC; cdr3_aa: CATTRGTGKYEQYF